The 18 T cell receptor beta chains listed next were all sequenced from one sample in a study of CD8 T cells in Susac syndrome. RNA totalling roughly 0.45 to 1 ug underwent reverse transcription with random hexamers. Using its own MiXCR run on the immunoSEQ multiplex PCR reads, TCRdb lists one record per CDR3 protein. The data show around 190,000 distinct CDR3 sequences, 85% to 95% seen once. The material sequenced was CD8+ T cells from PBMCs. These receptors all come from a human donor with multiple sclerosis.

In DNA form, the CDR3 reads TGTGCCAGCAGTTTAAAAGGAAGGTACAATGAGCAGTTCTTC. Protein sequence: CASSLKGRYNEQFF. J is TRBJ2-1 and V is TRBV12-3 or TRBV12-4, with no clear D. V dropped 2 bases and J dropped 4 bases, with 9 bases sitting between them. This CDR3 has 14 residues.

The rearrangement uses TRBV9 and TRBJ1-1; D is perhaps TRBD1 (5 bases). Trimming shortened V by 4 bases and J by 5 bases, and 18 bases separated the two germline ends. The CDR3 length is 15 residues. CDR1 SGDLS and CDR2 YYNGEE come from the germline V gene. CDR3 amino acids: CASSPTPSGGTEAFF. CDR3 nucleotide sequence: TGTGCCAGCAGCCCCACCCCCTCGGGGGGTACTGAAGCTTTCTTT.

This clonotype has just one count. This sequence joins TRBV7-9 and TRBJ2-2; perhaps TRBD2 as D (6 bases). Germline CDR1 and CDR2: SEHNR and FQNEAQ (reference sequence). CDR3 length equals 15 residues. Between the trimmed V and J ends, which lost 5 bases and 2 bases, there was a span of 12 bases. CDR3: CASSTTSYNTGELFF. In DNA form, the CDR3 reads TGTGCCAGCAGCACCACTAGCTACAACACCGGGGAGCTGTTTTTT. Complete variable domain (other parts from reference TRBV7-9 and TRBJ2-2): DTGVSQNPRHKITKRGQNVTFRCDPISEHNRLYWYRQTLGQGPEFLTYFQNEAQLEKSRLLSDRFSAERPKGSFSTLEIQRTEQGDSAMYLCASSTTSYNTGELFFGEGSRLTVL.

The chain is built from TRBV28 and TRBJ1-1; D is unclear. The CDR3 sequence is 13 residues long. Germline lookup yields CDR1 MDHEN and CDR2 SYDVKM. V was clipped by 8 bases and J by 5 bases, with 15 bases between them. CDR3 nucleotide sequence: TGTGCCAGCCAGGACTATACCCCGACTGAAGCTTTCTTT. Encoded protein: CASQDYTPTEAFF.

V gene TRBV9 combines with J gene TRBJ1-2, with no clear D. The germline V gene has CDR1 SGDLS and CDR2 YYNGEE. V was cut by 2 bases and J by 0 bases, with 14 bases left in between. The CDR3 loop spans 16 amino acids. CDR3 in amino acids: CASSVRREPTNYGYTF. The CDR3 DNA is TGTGCCAGCAGCGTCCGCCGGGAACCGACTAACTATGGCTACACCTTC.

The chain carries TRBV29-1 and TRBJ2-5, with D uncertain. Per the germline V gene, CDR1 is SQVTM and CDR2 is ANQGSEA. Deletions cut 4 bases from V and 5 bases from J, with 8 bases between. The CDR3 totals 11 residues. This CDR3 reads CSVVLLETQYF. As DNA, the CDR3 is TGCAGCGTTGTCCTCCTGGAGACCCAGTACTTC.

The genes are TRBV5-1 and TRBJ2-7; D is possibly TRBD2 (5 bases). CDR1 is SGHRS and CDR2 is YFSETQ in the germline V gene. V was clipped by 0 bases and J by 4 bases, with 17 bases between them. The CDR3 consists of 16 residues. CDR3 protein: CASSLEFRDSTYEQYF. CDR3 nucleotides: TGCGCCAGCAGCTTGGAGTTCCGGGATTCGACTTACGAGCAGTACTTC.

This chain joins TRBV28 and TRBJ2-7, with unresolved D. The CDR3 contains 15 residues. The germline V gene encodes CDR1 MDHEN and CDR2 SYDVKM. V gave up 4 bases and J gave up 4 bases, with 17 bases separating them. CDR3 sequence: CASSSQNSWVYEQYF. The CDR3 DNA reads TGTGCCAGCAGTTCCCAAAACAGTTGGGTGTACGAGCAGTACTTC.

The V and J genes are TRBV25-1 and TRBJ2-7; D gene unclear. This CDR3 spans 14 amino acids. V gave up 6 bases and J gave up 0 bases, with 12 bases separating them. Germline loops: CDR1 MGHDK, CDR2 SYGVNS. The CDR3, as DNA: TGTGCCAGCAGCATAACTACGAGCTCCTACGAGCAGTACTTC. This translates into CASSITTSSYEQYF.

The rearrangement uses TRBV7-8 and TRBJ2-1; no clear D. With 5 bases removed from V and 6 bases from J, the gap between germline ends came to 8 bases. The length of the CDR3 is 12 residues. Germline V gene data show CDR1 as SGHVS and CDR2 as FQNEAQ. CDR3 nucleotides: TGTGCCAGCAGCCCCACTGGCAATGAGCAGTTCTTC. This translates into CASSPTGNEQFF.

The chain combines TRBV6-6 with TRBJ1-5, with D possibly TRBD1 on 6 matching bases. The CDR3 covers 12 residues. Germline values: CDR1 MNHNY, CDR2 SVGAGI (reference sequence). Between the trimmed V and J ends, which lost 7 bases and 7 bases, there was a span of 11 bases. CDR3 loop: CASNLGGQPQHF. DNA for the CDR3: TGTGCCAGCAACCTAGGGGGGCAGCCCCAGCATTTT.

CDR3 in amino acids: CASSVRDGAYEQYF. CDR3 bases: TGTGCCAGCAGTGTACGGGACGGAGCCTACGAGCAGTACTTC. The V and J genes are TRBV6-1 and TRBJ2-7, with D perhaps given as TRBD1 or TRBD2 (5 bases each). V was shortened by 4 bases and J by 2 bases, with 12 bases between the two germline ends. CDR1 is MNHNS and CDR2 is SASEGT in the germline V gene. This CDR3 has 14 residues.

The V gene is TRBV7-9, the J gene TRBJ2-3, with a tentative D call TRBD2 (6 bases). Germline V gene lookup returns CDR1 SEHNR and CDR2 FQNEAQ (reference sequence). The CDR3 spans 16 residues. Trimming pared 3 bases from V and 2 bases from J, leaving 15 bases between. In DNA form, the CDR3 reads TGTGCCAGCAGCTTTAGGGCCCTGCGGGACACAGATACGCAGTATTTT. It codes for CASSFRALRDTDTQYF.

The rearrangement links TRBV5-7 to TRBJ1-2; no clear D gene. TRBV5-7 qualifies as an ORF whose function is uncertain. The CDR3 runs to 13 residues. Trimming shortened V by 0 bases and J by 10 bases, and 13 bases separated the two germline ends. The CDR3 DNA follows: TGTGCCAGCAGCTTGGCCATGGGCCATTACTACACCTTC. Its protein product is CASSLAMGHYYTF.

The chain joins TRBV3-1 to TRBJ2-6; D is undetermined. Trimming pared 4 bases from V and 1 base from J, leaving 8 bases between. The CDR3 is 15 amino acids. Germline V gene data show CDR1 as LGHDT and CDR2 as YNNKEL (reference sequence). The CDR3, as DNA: TGTGCCAGCAGCCCTAGTAATTCTGGGGCCAACGTCCTGACTTTC. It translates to CASSPSNSGANVLTF.

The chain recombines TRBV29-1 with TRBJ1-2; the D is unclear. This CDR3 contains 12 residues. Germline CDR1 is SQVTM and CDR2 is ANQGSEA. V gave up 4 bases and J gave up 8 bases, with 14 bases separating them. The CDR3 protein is CSVGAGSGGYTF. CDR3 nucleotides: TGCAGCGTTGGCGCCGGGTCCGGCGGCTACACCTTC.

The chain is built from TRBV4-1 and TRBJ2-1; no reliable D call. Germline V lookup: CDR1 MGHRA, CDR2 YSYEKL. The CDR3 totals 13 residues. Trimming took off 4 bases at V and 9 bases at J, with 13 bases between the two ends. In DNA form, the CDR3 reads TGCGCCAGCAGCCGGACGAAGATTGGTGAGCAGTTCTTC. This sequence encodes CASSRTKIGEQFF.

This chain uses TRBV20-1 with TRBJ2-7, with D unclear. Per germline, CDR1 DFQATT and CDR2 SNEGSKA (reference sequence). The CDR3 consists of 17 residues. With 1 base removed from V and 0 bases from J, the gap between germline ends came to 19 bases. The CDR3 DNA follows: TGCAGTGCTAGAGGGGTGAGGTCCGGCAAAAGCTCCTACGAGCAGTACTTC. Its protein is CSARGVRSGKSSYEQYF.